The 27 T cell receptor beta chains presented below share a single source sample, sequenced in a study of blood T cell repertoires in COVID-19. Produced via immunoSEQ multiplex PCR; TCRdb's table is partial and in-frame only. This table has some 140,000 clones, around 90% appearing once. The sample taken for sequencing was peripheral blood. The receptors stem from a man between 45 and 60 years old with acute or convalescent COVID-19.

This clone was seen a handful of times. V and J are TRBV28 and TRBJ1-4; the D is unclear. Germline V gene sequence: CDR1 MDHEN, CDR2 SYDVKM. Trimming took 7 bases from V and 4 from J, leaving 16 bases between them. The CDR3 runs 15 residues. CDR3 nucleotide sequence: TGTGCCAGCACCCCCCGGGGAGGGTTTAATGAAAAACTGTTTTTT. Translation gives CASTPRGGFNEKLFF.

The chain couples TRBV10-3 to TRBJ1-5, with TRBD1 matching 8 bases. Germline CDR1 reads ENHRY; CDR2 reads SYGVKD. V trimming: 6 bases; J trimming: 7 bases; junction bases outside the gene matches: 8. The CDR3 length is 14 residues. CDR3 amino acids: CAISKGTGIQPQHF. DNA of the CDR3: TGTGCCATCAGCAAAGGGACAGGAATCCAGCCCCAGCATTTT.

This clone showed up just a few times. The chain is built from TRBV9 and TRBJ1-3; D possibly corresponds to TRBD1 (6 bases). In germline, CDR1 is SGDLS, CDR2 YYNGEE. V was shortened by 3 bases and J by 0 bases, with 13 bases between the two germline ends. This CDR3 spans 16 amino acids. The CDR3 sequence is CASSEGRGNSGNTIYF. The CDR3 region has the DNA TGTGCCAGCAGCGAGGGTAGGGGGAACTCTGGAAACACCATATATTTT.

The chain carries TRBV10-2 and TRBJ1-3, with D possibly being TRBD1 (5 bases). CDR3 size: 14 residues. Germline V gene data show CDR1 as WSHSY and CDR2 as SAAADI. V lost 0 bases and J lost 3, with 6 bases in between. CDR3 sequence: CASSESGRGNTIYF. The CDR3 DNA reads TGCGCCAGCAGTGAGTCGGGGCGTGGAAACACCATATATTTT.

The CDR3 here is CASSPPWRESLERQYF. In nucleotides, the CDR3 is TGTGCCAGCTCACCACCCTGGCGGGAGAGTCTCGAGAGGCAGTACTTC. The chain carries TRBV18 and TRBJ2-7; 7 positions agree with TRBD2. With 0 bases clipped from V and 9 bases from J, the junction kept 14 bases outside the gene matches. Germline loops: CDR1 KGHSH, CDR2 LQKENI. CDR3 length equals 16 residues.

This chain links TRBV18 with TRBJ1-1; 7 nucleotides line up with TRBD1. V trimming: 2 bases; J trimming: 7 bases; junction bases outside the gene matches: 7. Germline V CDR1 and CDR2: KGHSH, LQKENI. CDR3 length: 14 residues. Here the CDR3 reads CASSPSRGQNEAFF. The CDR3 DNA is TGTGCCAGCTCACCAAGTCGGGGACAGAATGAAGCTTTCTTT.

This clone was detected only once. This chain links TRBV18 with TRBJ1-6; D uncertain. Trimming removed 4 bases at V and 9 bases at J, with 13 bases between. The CDR3 runs 14 residues. Germline loops: CDR1 KGHSH, CDR2 LQKENI. CDR3 protein: CASSLGSSGSPLHF. DNA for the CDR3: TGTGCCAGCTCACTCGGCTCCTCGGGTTCACCCCTCCACTTT.

The gene calls are TRBV30 and TRBJ2-3; 14 nucleotides match TRBD2. V was pared by 5 bases and J by 5 bases, with 0 bases of the junction left unmatched. The CDR3 consists of 13 residues. Germline V gene lookup returns CDR1 GTSNPN and CDR2 SVGIG (reference sequence). CDR3 sequence reads: CAWGTSGRDTQYF. Written as DNA, the CDR3 is TGTGCCTGGGGGACTAGCGGGAGAGATACGCAGTATTTT.

V gene TRBV7-2 combines with J gene TRBJ2-7; D is ambiguous. Germline loops: CDR1 SGHTA, CDR2 FQGNSA. V lost 1 base, J lost 0 bases, and 13 bases lay in between. This CDR3 spans 16 amino acids. This CDR3 reads CASSLGPGRSSYEQYF. CDR3 nucleotides: TGTGCCAGCAGCTTAGGGCCGGGTCGGAGCTCCTACGAGCAGTACTTC. Full variable domain (remainder filled in from reference TRBV7-2 and TRBJ2-7): GAGVSQSPSNKVTEKGKDVELRCDPISGHTALYWYRQSLGQGLEFLIYFQGNSAPDKSGLPSDRFSAERTGGSVSTLTIQRTQQEDSAVYLCASSLGPGRSSYEQYFGPGTRLTVT.

As DNA, the CDR3 is TGCGCCAGCAGTAGGGCCTGGGACAGGGCCGACTACGAGCAGTACGTC. It yields the protein CASSRAWDRADYEQYV. This chain uses TRBV5-1 with TRBJ2-7, with 9 bases identical to TRBD1. CDR1 is SGHRS and CDR2 is YFSETQ in the germline V gene. The CDR3 runs to 16 residues. The J segment lost 3 bases and the V segment lost 5 bases, leaving 12 bases of the junction unmatched.

The chain combines TRBV6-2 or TRBV6-3 with TRBJ1-2; D is uncertain. The CDR3 is 12 residues long. V shed 5 bases and J shed 6 bases, with 10 bases lying between them. The germline V gene encodes CDR1 MNHEY and CDR2 SVGEGT. CDR3 loop: CASSAGSDGYTF. CDR3 DNA sequence: TGTGCCAGCAGTGCGGGTTCGGATGGCTACACCTTC.

The chain uses TRBV5-5 and TRBJ2-2; 11 bases agree with TRBD2. The CDR3 contains 17 residues. The V gene's germline CDR1 is SGHKS and CDR2 YYEKEE (reference sequence). V shed 1 base, J shed 3 bases, and the junction held 5 bases outside the gene matches. Written as DNA, the CDR3 is TGTGCCAGCAGCTTGACTAGCGGGGGCCCTTACACCGGGGAGCTGTTTTTT. Translated: CASSLTSGGPYTGELFF.

This chain uses TRBV4-2 with TRBJ2-5; 10 positions agree with TRBD2. V shed 4 bases, J shed 5 bases, and the junction held 7 bases outside the gene matches. The CDR3 is 15 amino acids. Germline V gene data show CDR1 as LGHNA and CDR2 as YNFKEQ. This CDR3 reads CASSPSGGAGETQYF. CDR3 DNA sequence: TGTGCCAGCAGCCCCAGCGGGGGGGCCGGGGAGACCCAGTACTTC.

V and J are TRBV6-6 and TRBJ1-1, with 7 bases lining up with TRBD1. This CDR3 is 14 amino acids long. V was clipped by 2 bases and J by 2 bases; unmatched bases: 2. Germline V gene data show CDR1 as MNHNY and CDR2 as SVGAGI (reference sequence). The CDR3 protein is CASSYAGGNTEAFF. For the CDR3, the DNA is TGTGCCAGCAGTTACGCAGGGGGAAACACTGAAGCTTTCTTT.

The rearrangement joins TRBV2 to TRBJ1-1; D not resolved. Trimming removed 7 bases from V and 3 bases from J, with 12 bases in between. Germline V lookup: CDR1 SNHLY, CDR2 FYNNEI. The CDR3 is 13 residues long. CDR3 nucleotide sequence: TGTGCCAGCATAGAGCATCGGGACACTGAAGCTTTCTTT. Its protein product is CASIEHRDTEAFF.

The rearrangement joins TRBV4-2 to TRBJ1-4; D is possibly TRBD1 (5 bases). Germline values: CDR1 LGHNA, CDR2 YNFKEQ. This CDR3 has 16 residues. Trimming removed 0 bases at V and 5 bases at J, with 13 bases between. The DNA of the CDR3 is TGTGCCAGCAGCCAAGATCGTGGGGGGGAAAATGAAAAACTGTTTTTT. It yields the protein CASSQDRGGENEKLFF.

The sample holds one count of this clone. The chain joins TRBV20-1 to TRBJ1-1, with a tentative D call TRBD1 (5 bases). V dropped 3 bases and J dropped 10 bases, with 12 bases sitting between them. This CDR3 is built from 11 residues. Germline V gives CDR1 DFQATT, CDR2 SNEGSKA (reference sequence). The CDR3 nucleotides read TGCAGTGCTAGGGGGCTATACGGAGCTTTCTTT. Its protein is CSARGLYGAFF.

CDR3 nucleotides: TGTGCCAGCAGTCCCCAGAGCGGGAGGGCCGCAGATACGCAGTATTTT. Amino acid sequence: CASSPQSGRAADTQYF. The chain carries TRBV27 and TRBJ2-3, with 10 bases that match TRBD2. Trimming took 5 bases from V and 4 from J; bases not matched to a gene: 9. This CDR3 contains 16 residues. Germline CDR1 reads MNHEY; CDR2 reads SMNVEV (reference sequence).

In DNA, the CDR3 is TGTGCCAGCAGCAAAACCTTAGAGGTGTTAGCGGGTGAATACTCGAACACCGGGGAGCTGTTTTTT. Residues: CASSKTLEVLAGEYSNTGELFF. The chain links TRBV14 to TRBJ2-2, with 7 bases matching TRBD2. The CDR3 contains 22 residues. The trim removed 5 bases at V and 0 bases at J, leaving 24 bases unmatched. Germline V lookup: CDR1 SGHDN, CDR2 FVKESK.

The chain employs TRBV19 and TRBJ2-1; 7 bases line up with TRBD1. V shed 4 bases, J shed 8 bases, and the junction held 17 bases outside the gene matches. The germline V gene encodes CDR1 LNHDA and CDR2 SQIVND (reference sequence). The CDR3 is made up of 17 amino acids. CDR3 sequence (DNA): TGTGCCAGTAGTACCCCATCCCGACAGGGTAGGGTCGATGAGCAGTTCTTC. It encodes CASSTPSRQGRVDEQFF.

The V and J genes are TRBV6-1 and TRBJ2-3; 13 bases are a match to TRBD2. J lost 8 bases, V lost 1 base, and 3 bases had no gene match. Germline CDR1 is MNHNS and CDR2 is SASEGT. The CDR3 is 15 residues long. CDR3 sequence (DNA): TGTGCCAGCAGTGAAGGGACTAGCGGGAGCGGTACGCAGTATTTT. It specifies CASSEGTSGSGTQYF.

The chain employs TRBV2 and TRBJ1-5; 8 bases agree with TRBD1. The germline CDR1 and CDR2 sequences are SNHLY and FYNNEI. The ends lost 1 base at V and 7 bases at J; junction bases unmatched: 3. The CDR3 is 14 amino acids. This CDR3 is CASSEGQGWQPQHF. The CDR3 nucleotides are TGTGCCAGCAGTGAAGGACAGGGGTGGCAGCCCCAGCATTTT. The variable domain in full, with the rest retrieved from reference TRBV2 and TRBJ1-5, is EPEVTQTPSHQVTQMGQEVILRCVPISNHLYFYWYRQILGQKVEFLVSFYNNEISEKSEIFDDQFSVERPDGSNFTLKIRSTKLEDSAMYFCASSEGQGWQPQHFGDGTRLSIL.

CDR3 nucleotides: TGTGCCAGCAGCTTAGCCGGGACAGTAAAGAACACCATATATTTT. It specifies CASSLAGTVKNTIYF. The chain employs TRBV7-2 and TRBJ1-3; 7 bases map to TRBD1. CDR1 SGHTA and CDR2 FQGNSA come from the germline V gene. The CDR3 sequence is 15 residues long. Losses at the gene ends were 0 bases for V and 7 bases for J; bases not matched to a gene: 6.

As concerns this clone: The junction departs from the called germline gene at one end, perhaps through a read error. V usage is TRBV7-8 and J usage is TRBJ1-5; no clear D. This CDR3 spans 13 amino acids. Per germline, CDR1 SGHVS and CDR2 FQNEAQ. The CDR3 sequence: CASSLASDQPQHF. The CDR3 DNA sequence: TGTGCCAGCAGCCTAGCCTCGGATCAGCCCCAGCATTTT.

The CDR3 loop is CASSVADGQGARRTEAFF. The CDR3, as DNA: TGTGCCAGCAGCGTAGCTGACGGACAGGGGGCACGGAGGACTGAAGCTTTCTTT. The genes are TRBV9 and TRBJ1-1; TRBD1 matches 11 bases. The V and J ends lost 0 bases and 5 bases, in that order; junction bases with no gene match: 12. CDR3 length equals 18 residues. Germline values: CDR1 SGDLS, CDR2 YYNGEE.

This sequence joins TRBV6-5 and TRBJ1-1; D unclear. The germline V and J ends were trimmed by 5 bases and 10 bases, with 17 bases remaining between them. The CDR3 is 13 residues long. CDR1 is MNHEY and CDR2 is SVGAGI in the germline V gene. CDR3 loop: CASSRLGSEGAFF. The CDR3 DNA reads TGTGCCAGCAGTCGCCTTGGGTCTGAGGGAGCTTTCTTT.

The chain links TRBV10-3 to TRBJ2-1; the match to TRBD1 covers 9 bases. The germline gives CDR1 ENHRY, CDR2 SYGVKD. The junction had 4 bases not matched to a gene; V was cut back by 6 bases and J by 7 bases. This CDR3 is built from 13 residues. The CDR3 bases are TGTGCCATCAGCACACAGGGGGCAAATGAGCAGTTCTTC. Residues: CAISTQGANEQFF.